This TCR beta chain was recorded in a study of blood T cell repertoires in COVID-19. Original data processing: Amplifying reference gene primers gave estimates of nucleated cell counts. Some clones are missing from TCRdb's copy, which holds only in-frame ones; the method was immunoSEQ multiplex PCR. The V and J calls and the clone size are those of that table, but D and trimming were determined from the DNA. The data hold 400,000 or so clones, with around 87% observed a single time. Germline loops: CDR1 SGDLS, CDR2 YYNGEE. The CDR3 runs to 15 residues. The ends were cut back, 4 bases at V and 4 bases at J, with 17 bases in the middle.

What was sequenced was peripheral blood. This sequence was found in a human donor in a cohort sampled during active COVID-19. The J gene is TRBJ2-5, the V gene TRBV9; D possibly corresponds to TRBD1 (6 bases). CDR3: CASSTSGGEGETQYF. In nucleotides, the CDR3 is TGTGCCAGCAGCACAAGTGGGGGCGAGGGAGAGACCCAGTACTTC.